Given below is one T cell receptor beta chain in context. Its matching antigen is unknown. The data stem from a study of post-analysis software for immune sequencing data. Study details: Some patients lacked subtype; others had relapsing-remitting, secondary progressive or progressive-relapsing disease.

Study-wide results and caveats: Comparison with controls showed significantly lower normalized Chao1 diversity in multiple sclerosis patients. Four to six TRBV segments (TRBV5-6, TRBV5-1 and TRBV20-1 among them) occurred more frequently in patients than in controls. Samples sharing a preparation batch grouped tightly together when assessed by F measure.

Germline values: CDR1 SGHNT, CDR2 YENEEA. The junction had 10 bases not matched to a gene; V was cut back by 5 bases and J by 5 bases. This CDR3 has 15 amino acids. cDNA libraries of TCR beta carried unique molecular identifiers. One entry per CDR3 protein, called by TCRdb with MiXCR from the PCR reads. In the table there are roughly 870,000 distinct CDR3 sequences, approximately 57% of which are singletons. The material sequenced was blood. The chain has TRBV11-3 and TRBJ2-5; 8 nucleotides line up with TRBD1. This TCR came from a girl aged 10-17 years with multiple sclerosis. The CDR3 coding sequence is TGTGCCAGCAGCCGTGGACAGGGTGATGAGGAGACCCAGTACTTC. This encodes CASSRGQGDEETQYF. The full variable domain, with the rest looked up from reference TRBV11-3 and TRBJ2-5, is EAGVVQSPRYKIIEKKQPVAFWCNPISGHNTLYWYLQNLGQGPELLIRYENEEAVDDSQLPKDRFSAERLKGVDSTLKIQPAELGDSAVYLCASSRGQGDEETQYFGPGTRLLVL.